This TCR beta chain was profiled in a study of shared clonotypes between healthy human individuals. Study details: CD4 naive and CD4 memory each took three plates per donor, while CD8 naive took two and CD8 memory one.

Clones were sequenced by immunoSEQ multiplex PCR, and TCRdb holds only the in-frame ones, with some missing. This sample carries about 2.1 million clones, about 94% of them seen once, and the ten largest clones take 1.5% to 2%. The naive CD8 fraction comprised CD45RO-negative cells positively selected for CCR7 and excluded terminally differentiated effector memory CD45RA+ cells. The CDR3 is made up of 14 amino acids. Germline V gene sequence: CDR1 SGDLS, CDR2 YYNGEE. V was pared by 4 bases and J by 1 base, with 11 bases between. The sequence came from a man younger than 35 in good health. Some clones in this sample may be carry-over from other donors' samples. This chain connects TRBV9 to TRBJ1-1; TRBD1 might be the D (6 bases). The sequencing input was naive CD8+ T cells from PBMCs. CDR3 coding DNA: TGTGCCAGCAGCCCGGGACATCGGAACACTGAAGCTTTCTTT. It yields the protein CASSPGHRNTEAFF.